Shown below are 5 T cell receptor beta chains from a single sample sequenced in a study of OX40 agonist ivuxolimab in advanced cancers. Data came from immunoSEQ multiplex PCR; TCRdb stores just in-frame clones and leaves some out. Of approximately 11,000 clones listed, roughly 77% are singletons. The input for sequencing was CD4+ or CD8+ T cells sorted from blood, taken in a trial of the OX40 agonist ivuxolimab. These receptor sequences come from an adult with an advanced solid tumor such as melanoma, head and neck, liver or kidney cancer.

CDR3 sequence reads: CSVEPGQTGTEAFF. In nucleotides, the CDR3 is TGCAGCGTTGAACCGGGACAGACAGGGACTGAAGCTTTCTTT. The chain couples TRBV29-1 to TRBJ1-1; 7 nucleotides align to TRBD1. CDR1 and CDR2 (germline): SQVTM, ANQGSEA. The J segment lost 5 bases and the V segment lost 2 bases, leaving 8 bases of the junction unmatched. The CDR3 length is 14 residues.

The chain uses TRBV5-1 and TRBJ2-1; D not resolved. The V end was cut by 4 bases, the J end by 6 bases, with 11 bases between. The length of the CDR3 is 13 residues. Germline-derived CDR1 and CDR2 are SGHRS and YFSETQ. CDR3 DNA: TGCGCCAGCAGCCCGGAATGGAGCAATGAGCAGTTCTTC. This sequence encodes CASSPEWSNEQFF. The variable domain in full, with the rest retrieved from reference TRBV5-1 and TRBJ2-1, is KAGVTQTPRYLIKTRGQQVTLSCSPISGHRSVSWYQQTPGQGLQFLFEYFSETQRNKGNFPGRFSGRQFSNSRSEMNVSTLELGDSALYLCASSPEWSNEQFFGPGTRLTVL.

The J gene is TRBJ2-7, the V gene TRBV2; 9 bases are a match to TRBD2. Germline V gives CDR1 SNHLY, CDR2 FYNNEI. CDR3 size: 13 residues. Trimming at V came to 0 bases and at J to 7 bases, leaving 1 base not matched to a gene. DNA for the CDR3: TGTGCCAGCAGTGAAGCGGGACTAGCTGAGCAGTACTTC. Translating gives CASSEAGLAEQYF.

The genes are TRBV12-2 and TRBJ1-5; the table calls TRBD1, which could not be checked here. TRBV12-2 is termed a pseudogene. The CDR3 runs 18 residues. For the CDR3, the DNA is TGTGCAAGTCGCTGCACTCGACAGGGGGACTCGAGGGATCAGCCCCAGCATTTT. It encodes CASRCTRQGDSRDQPQHF.

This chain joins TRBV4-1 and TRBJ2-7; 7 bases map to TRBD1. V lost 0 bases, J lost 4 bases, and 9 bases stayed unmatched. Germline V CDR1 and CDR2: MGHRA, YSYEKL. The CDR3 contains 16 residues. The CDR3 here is CASSQEVAGGSYEQYF. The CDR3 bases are TGCGCCAGCAGCCAAGAAGTCGCAGGGGGTTCATACGAGCAGTACTTC.